What follows are 20 T cell receptor beta chains derived from one specimen sequenced in a study of memory CD4+ T cells and cytomegalovirus serostatus. Single viable CD3+CD4+CD8-CD45RO+ cells were sorted as the memory CD4+ T cells. Produced via immunoSEQ multiplex PCR; TCRdb's table is partial and in-frame only. Of approximately 74,000 clones in the sample, 60% to 85% were seen once. Sequenced input: memory CD4+ T cells from blood. The source is an adult in good health and CMV-seropositive.

J is TRBJ1-4 and V is TRBV2; D unclear. Germline assignment: CDR1 SNHLY and CDR2 FYNNEI. This CDR3 is 12 amino acids long. Deletions cut 9 bases from V and 3 bases from J, with 8 bases between. In DNA form, the CDR3 reads TGTGCCAGTAAGACCCCTAATGAAAAACTGTTTTTT. Its protein product is CASKTPNEKLFF. The entire variable domain, with the rest obtained from reference TRBV2 and TRBJ1-4, is as follows: EPEVTQTPSHQVTQMGQEVILRCVPISNHLYFYWYRQILGQKVEFLVSFYNNEISEKSEIFDDQFSVERPDGSNFTLKIRSTKLEDSAMYFCASKTPNEKLFFGSGTQLSVL.

J is TRBJ2-3 and V is TRBV7-3, with D unresolved. Trimming pared 5 bases from V and 1 base from J, leaving 7 bases between. Germline V CDR1 and CDR2: SGHTA, FQGTGA. The CDR3 sequence is 13 residues long. In nucleotides, the CDR3 is TGTGCCAGCAGCCCGCTCGGCACAGATACGCAGTATTTT. Its protein is CASSPLGTDTQYF.

V gene TRBV13 combines with J gene TRBJ1-6, with D unclear. This CDR3 has 15 residues. Trimming stripped 4 bases from V and 9 bases from J, with 16 bases between. Germline CDR1 PRHDT, CDR2 FYEKMQ (reference sequence). CDR3 sequence reads: CASSSYERSSSPLHF. CDR3 bases: TGTGCCAGCAGCTCCTATGAGAGGTCTAGTTCACCCCTCCACTTT.

The rearrangement joins TRBV11-2 to TRBJ2-1; 8 bases fit TRBD1. J gave up 4 bases and V 4 bases, and 6 bases lay outside the gene matches. This CDR3 has 15 residues. CDR1 is SGHAT, CDR2 FQNNGV, per germline. CDR3 protein: CASSSTGAGYNEQFF. CDR3 coding DNA: TGTGCCAGCAGCTCGACAGGGGCCGGTTACAATGAGCAGTTCTTC.

The chain couples TRBV28 to TRBJ2-5, with no clear D. CDR1 MDHEN and CDR2 SYDVKM come from the germline V gene. Deletions cut 6 bases from V and 3 bases from J, with 8 bases between. CDR3 size: 12 residues. CDR3 residues: CASSPSKETQYF. As DNA, the CDR3 is TGTGCCAGCAGCCCCTCCAAAGAGACCCAGTACTTC.

The chain links TRBV18 to TRBJ2-1, with D tentatively TRBD1 (5 bases). The CDR3 length is 15 residues. Trimming removed 3 bases at V and 0 bases at J, with 9 bases between. Looked up from germline, CDR1 is KGHSH and CDR2 is LQKENI. The CDR3 sequence: CASSPTESSYNEQFF. CDR3 coding DNA: TGTGCCAGCTCACCGACAGAGAGCTCCTACAATGAGCAGTTCTTC.

This sequence joins TRBV19 and TRBJ2-1, with D tentatively TRBD2 (6 bases). The CDR3 sequence is 14 residues long. The ends were cut back, 3 bases at V and 4 bases at J, with 10 bases in the middle. Germline values: CDR1 LNHDA, CDR2 SQIVND (reference sequence). The CDR3 DNA reads TGTGCCAGTAGTATGTCTAGCGCTTACAATGAGCAGTTCTTC. This gives the protein CASSMSSAYNEQFF.

This clone showed up just once. The CDR3 DNA reads TGCGCCAGCAGCACCCAGGGGCCGGACTATGGCTACACCTTC. Translation: CASSTQGPDYGYTF. The rearrangement links TRBV5-1 to TRBJ1-2; D is possibly TRBD1 (6 bases). The CDR3 is 14 amino acids. Per the germline V gene, CDR1 is SGHRS and CDR2 is YFSETQ. With 4 bases removed from V and 3 bases from J, the gap between germline ends came to 13 bases.

The chain links TRBV6-1 to TRBJ2-2; D is uncertain. V dropped 5 bases and J dropped 7 bases, with 5 bases sitting between them. Per germline, CDR1 MNHNS and CDR2 SASEGT. The CDR3 contains 11 residues. CDR3 sequence: CASSQFGELFF. DNA for the CDR3: TGTGCCAGCAGTCAGTTCGGGGAGCTGTTTTTT.

This sequence joins TRBV7-2 and TRBJ1-1, with no clear D. The CDR3 loop spans 15 amino acids. Germline assignment: CDR1 SGHTA and CDR2 FQGNSA. V dropped 1 base and J dropped 0 bases, with 9 bases sitting between them. The chain's CDR3 is CASSLGGGMNTEAFF. The CDR3 DNA is TGTGCCAGCAGCTTAGGGGGAGGGATGAACACTGAAGCTTTCTTT.

The chain uses TRBV10-3 and TRBJ2-7; TRBD2 might be the D (6 bases). Trimming removed 2 bases from V and 4 bases from J, with 9 bases in between. Germline V gene lookup returns CDR1 ENHRY and CDR2 SYGVKD. CDR3 size: 13 residues. The chain's CDR3 is CAISEVAGYEQYF. The DNA for the CDR3 is TGTGCCATCAGTGAGGTCGCGGGGTACGAGCAGTACTTC.

This chain links TRBV19 with TRBJ1-4; no definite D call. This CDR3 spans 14 amino acids. V was trimmed by 3 bases and J by 4 bases, leaving 9 bases between them. Germline values: CDR1 LNHDA, CDR2 SQIVND (reference sequence). This CDR3 is CASSIGMGNEKLFF. CDR3 DNA: TGTGCCAGTAGTATTGGTATGGGTAATGAAAAACTGTTTTTT.

A few counts support this clone. This rearrangement joins TRBV30 to TRBJ1-4; D unresolved. Germline-derived CDR1 and CDR2 are GTSNPN and SVGIG (reference sequence). The V and J ends lost 3 bases and 4 bases respectively, with 6 bases between them. The length of the CDR3 is 12 residues. The DNA of the CDR3 is TGTGCCTGGAGCTCAGATAATGAAAAACTGTTTTTT. Translating gives CAWSSDNEKLFF.

The rearrangement links TRBV7-2 to TRBJ2-5, with D possibly matching TRBD1 (5 bases). The V and J ends lost 1 base and 1 base respectively, with 7 bases between them. The germline V gene encodes CDR1 SGHTA and CDR2 FQGNSA. CDR3 length: 14 amino acids. The CDR3, as DNA: TGTGCCAGCAGCTTAGACAGGTTCCAAGAGACCCAGTACTTC. Amino acid sequence: CASSLDRFQETQYF. The full variable domain, completed using reference TRBV7-2 and TRBJ2-5, is GAGVSQSPSNKVTEKGKDVELRCDPISGHTALYWYRQSLGQGLEFLIYFQGNSAPDKSGLPSDRFSAERTGGSVSTLTIQRTQQEDSAVYLCASSLDRFQETQYFGPGTRLLVL.

The chain uses TRBV5-1 and TRBJ1-4; possibly TRBD1 for D (5 bases). This CDR3 contains 14 residues. V lost 0 bases, J lost 5 bases, and 8 bases lay in between. CDR1 SGHRS and CDR2 YFSETQ come from the germline V gene. CDR3 residues: CASSLGPGNEKLFF. CDR3 in DNA: TGCGCCAGCAGCTTGGGTCCAGGGAATGAAAAACTGTTTTTT.

This chain uses TRBV10-3 with TRBJ2-7; TRBD2 matches 7 bases. This CDR3 has 13 residues. Unmatched junction bases numbered 5, after V lost 2 bases and J lost 7 bases. The germline CDR1 and CDR2 sequences are ENHRY and SYGVKD. The DNA of the CDR3 is TGTGCCATCAGTGAGCGGGGGGAGGGGGAGCAGTACTTC. Protein product: CAISERGEGEQYF.

This clone has only one observation. This rearrangement joins TRBV21-1 to TRBJ2-7; TRBD2, the table's D call, was not compared with the DNA. TRBV21-1 is a recognized pseudogene. The length of the CDR3 is 19 residues. In DNA form, the CDR3 reads TGTGCCAGCAGCAAAGGGAGACTAGCGGGAGCCCCGGGCTCCTACGAGCAGTACTTC. Translation gives CASSKGRLAGAPGSYEQYF.

The chain joins TRBV19 to TRBJ2-6; the D is unclear. Per the germline V gene, CDR1 is LNHDA and CDR2 is SQIVND (reference sequence). V lost 6 bases and J lost 2, with 14 bases in between. CDR3 size: 16 residues. The CDR3 nucleotides read TGTGCCAGTAGCCTGAGCAGGCAGACTGGGGCCAACGTCCTGACTTTC. Amino acids: CASSLSRQTGANVLTF.

Only a few counts were recorded for this clone. The chain is built from TRBV13 and TRBJ1-4; TRBD1 matches at 7 bases. J gave up 9 bases and V 2 bases, and 15 bases lay outside the gene matches. Germline lookup yields CDR1 PRHDT and CDR2 FYEKMQ (reference sequence). The CDR3 sequence is 17 residues long. The CDR3 spells CASSLLPGAGGGKKLFF. The DNA of the CDR3 is TGTGCCAGCAGCTTATTGCCAGGGGCAGGGGGAGGAAAAAAACTGTTTTTT. The full variable domain, in which reference TRBV13 and TRBJ1-4 provide the parts outside the CDR3, is AAGVIQSPRHLIKEKRETATLKCYPIPRHDTVYWYQQGPGQDPQFLISFYEKMQSDKGSIPDRFSAQQFSDYHSELNMSSLELGDSALYFCASSLLPGAGGGKKLFFGSGTQLSVL.

J is TRBJ2-7 and V is TRBV7-8; 9 bases are shared with TRBD1. Germline-derived CDR1 and CDR2 are SGHVS and FQNEAQ. V trimming: 4 bases; J trimming: 4 bases; junction bases outside the gene matches: 8. The CDR3 length is 15 residues. The CDR3 region is CASSSAGGQGYEQYF. The CDR3 bases are TGTGCCAGCAGCTCCGCCGGAGGACAGGGGTACGAGCAGTACTTC.